This record covers a single T cell receptor (beta chain). The data stem from a study of T cell repertoires in aging, cancer and after chemotherapy. Study information: Donor ages fell into six groups from 30 or younger up to 70 or older. The full dataset contained 9.1 million or so TCR reads.

Amplification of TCR beta used genomic DNA extracted from peripheral blood. TRB rearrangements spanning V, D and J were amplified using mixed TRB-A/B primers. TCRdb fed the multiplex PCR reads into MiXCR, producing one record per CDR3 protein. The sample contains 10,000 to 15,000 distinct CDR3 sequences, 25% to 30% of which appear only once. V dropped 11 bases and J dropped 3 bases, with 15 bases sitting between them. Germline V lookup: CDR1 SEHNR, CDR2 FQNEAQ (reference sequence). The CDR3 totals 13 residues. Sequencing was carried out using blood. This receptor was obtained from a human donor with a blood cancer. This chain joins TRBV7-9 and TRBJ2-3; maybe TRBD1 (5 bases). This chain's CDR3 is CAGKTVGTDTQYF. DNA of the CDR3: TGTGCCGGAAAGACAGTAGGAACAGATACGCAGTATTTT.